Shown below are 8 T cell receptor beta chains from a single sample sequenced in a study of blood T cell repertoires in COVID-19 (dated by TCRdb to the early 2020s). Library method: the immunoSEQ multiplex PCR assay. TCRdb re-hosts the immuneACCESS table, in-frame sequences only. Its copies lack some clones; in the studies checked, an unresolved V gene accounts for under half of them, and the cause for the rest is not known. The sample table holds 300,000 to 450,000 clones, of which around 90% were seen once. The ten largest clones represent under 5% of the sample. The sample comprised peripheral blood. The source of these receptors is an older woman with COVID-19, enrolled during active disease.

V usage is TRBV5-1 and J usage is TRBJ1-5, with 7 nucleotides matching TRBD1. V was pared by 2 bases and J by 2 bases, with 4 bases of the junction left unmatched. The CDR3 sequence is 15 residues long. Germline loops: CDR1 SGHRS, CDR2 YFSETQ. CDR3 DNA sequence: TGCGCCAGCAGCTTCACAGGGGTGGGCAATCAGCCCCAGCATTTT. Translation: CASSFTGVGNQPQHF.

This CDR3 is CASSLTLQGTGSYGYTF. CDR3 DNA sequence: TGCGCCAGCAGCTTGACACTACAGGGGACAGGGAGCTATGGCTACACCTTC. The gene calls are TRBV5-1 and TRBJ1-2; 9 nucleotides agree with TRBD1. Germline values: CDR1 SGHRS, CDR2 YFSETQ. This CDR3 region has 17 residues. V shed 1 base, J shed 4 bases, and the junction held 11 bases outside the gene matches.

The gene calls are TRBV7-9 and TRBJ2-1; 10 nucleotides line up with TRBD2. After removal of 3 bases from V and 3 bases from J, the junction contained 2 bases not matched to a gene. This CDR3 contains 15 residues. CDR1 and CDR2 from the germline V gene are SEHNR and FQNEAQ (reference sequence). In nucleotides, the CDR3 is TGTGCCAGCAGCTTCCCTAGCGGGGGCTACAATGAGCAGTTCTTC. It translates to CASSFPSGGYNEQFF.

The J gene is TRBJ2-6, the V gene TRBV7-3; the D gene is possibly TRBD2 (5 bases). Trimming removed 4 bases from V and 0 bases from J, with 7 bases in between. This CDR3 has 15 residues. CDR1 and CDR2 from the germline V gene are SGHTA and FQGTGA. CDR3 nucleotide sequence: TGTGCCAGCAGCTCCGGGAACTCTGGGGCCAACGTCCTGACTTTC. Encoded protein: CASSSGNSGANVLTF.

The chain is built from TRBV3-1 (or the pseudogene TRBV3-2) and TRBJ1-4; 10 nucleotides match TRBD1. The germline gives CDR1 LGHDT, CDR2 YNNKEL (reference sequence). The V segment lost 2 bases and the J segment 8 bases; nucleotides outside the gene matches: 11. The CDR3 is made up of 17 amino acids. The CDR3 loop is CASSQSGTGDLREKLFF. In DNA, the CDR3 is TGTGCCAGCAGCCAATCAGGGACAGGGGATTTGCGGGAAAAACTGTTTTTT.

This chain joins TRBV9 and TRBJ1-1; D ambiguous. Trimming pared 2 bases from V and 1 base from J, leaving 9 bases between. The germline CDR1 and CDR2 sequences are SGDLS and YYNGEE. The CDR3 runs to 14 residues. In nucleotides, the CDR3 is TGTGCCAGCAGCGTGAGGGCCGGGAACACTGAAGCTTTCTTT. Its translation is CASSVRAGNTEAFF.

V gene TRBV27 combines with J gene TRBJ2-6, with D uncertain. Germline CDR1 MNHEY, CDR2 SMNVEV (reference sequence). CDR3 length: 14 amino acids. V lost 3 bases to trimming and J lost 3 bases, with 6 bases between them. CDR3 sequence reads: CASSFSIGANVLTF. The CDR3 DNA follows: TGTGCCAGCAGTTTTTCTATTGGGGCCAACGTCCTGACTTTC.

This clone was seen just once. The CDR3 spells CASSTGGLGYTF. CDR3 DNA sequence: TGTGCCAGCAGCACCGGGGGGCTAGGCTACACCTTC. The V gene is TRBV7-3, the J gene TRBJ1-2, with a weak D call TRBD1 (6 bases). Per the germline V gene, CDR1 is SGHTA and CDR2 is FQGTGA. V shed 5 bases and J shed 8 bases, with 12 bases lying between them. The CDR3 spans 12 residues.